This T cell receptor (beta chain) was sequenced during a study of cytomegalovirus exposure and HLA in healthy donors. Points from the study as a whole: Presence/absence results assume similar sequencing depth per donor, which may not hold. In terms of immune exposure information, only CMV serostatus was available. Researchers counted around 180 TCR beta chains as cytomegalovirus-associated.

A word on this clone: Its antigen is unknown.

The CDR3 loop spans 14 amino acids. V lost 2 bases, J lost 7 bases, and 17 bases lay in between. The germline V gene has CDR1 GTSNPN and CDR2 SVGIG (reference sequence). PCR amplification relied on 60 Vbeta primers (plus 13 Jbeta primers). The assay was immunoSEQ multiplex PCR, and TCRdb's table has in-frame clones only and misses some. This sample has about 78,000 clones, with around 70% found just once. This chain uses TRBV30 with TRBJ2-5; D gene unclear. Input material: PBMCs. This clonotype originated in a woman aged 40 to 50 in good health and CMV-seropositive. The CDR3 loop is CAWSPPVPVGTQYF. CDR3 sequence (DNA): TGTGCCTGGAGTCCCCCCGTCCCAGTTGGGACCCAGTACTTC.